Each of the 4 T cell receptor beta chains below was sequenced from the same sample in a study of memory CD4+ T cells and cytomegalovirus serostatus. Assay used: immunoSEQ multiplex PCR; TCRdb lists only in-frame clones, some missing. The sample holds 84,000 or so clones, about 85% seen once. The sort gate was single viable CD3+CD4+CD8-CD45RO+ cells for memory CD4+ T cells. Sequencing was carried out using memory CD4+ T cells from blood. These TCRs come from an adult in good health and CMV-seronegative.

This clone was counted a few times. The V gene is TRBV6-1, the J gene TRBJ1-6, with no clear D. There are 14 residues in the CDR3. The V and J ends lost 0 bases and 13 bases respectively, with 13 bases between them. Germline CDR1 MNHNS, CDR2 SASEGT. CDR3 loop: CASSEAHQGWPLHF. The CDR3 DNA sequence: TGTGCCAGCAGTGAAGCGCATCAAGGGTGGCCCCTCCACTTT.

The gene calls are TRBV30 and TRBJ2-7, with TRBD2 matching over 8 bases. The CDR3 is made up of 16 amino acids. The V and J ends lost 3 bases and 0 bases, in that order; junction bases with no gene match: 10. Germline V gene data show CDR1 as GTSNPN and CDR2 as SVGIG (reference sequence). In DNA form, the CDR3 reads TGTGCCTGGAGCCAGAGTACTAGCGGTATCTCCTACGAGCAGTACTTC. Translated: CAWSQSTSGISYEQYF.

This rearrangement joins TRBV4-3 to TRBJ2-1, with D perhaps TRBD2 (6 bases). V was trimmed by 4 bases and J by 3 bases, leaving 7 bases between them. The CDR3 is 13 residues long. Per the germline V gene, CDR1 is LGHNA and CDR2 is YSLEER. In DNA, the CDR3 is TGCGCCAGCAGCCGTAGCGGCTACAATGAGCAGTTCTTC. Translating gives CASSRSGYNEQFF.

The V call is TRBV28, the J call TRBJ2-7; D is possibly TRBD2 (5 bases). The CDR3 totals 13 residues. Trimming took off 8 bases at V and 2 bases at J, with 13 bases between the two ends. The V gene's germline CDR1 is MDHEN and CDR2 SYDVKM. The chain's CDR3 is CASHSGLPYEQYF. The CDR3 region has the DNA TGTGCCAGCCACAGTGGACTCCCCTACGAGCAGTACTTC.